This TCR beta chain was captured in a study of blood T cell repertoires in COVID-19. Study-level information: COVID-19 samples, acute and convalescent, were from the United States, Italy and Spain. Sources were T cells, B-cell-depleted T cells, or PBMCs; the material itself was cDNA or gDNA.

The trim removed 0 bases at V and 0 bases at J, leaving 7 bases unmatched. Germline V gives CDR1 SGHNT, CDR2 YENEEA. This CDR3 has 17 residues. Under the authors' procedure: Estimates of nucleated cell counts were drawn from the amplification of reference gene primers. Profiling relied on immunoSEQ multiplex PCR, and the TCRdb table lists in-frame clones only, not all of them. V and J calls and clone size are given by that table; D and trimming were obtained from the DNA. The sample records about 41,000 clones, around 85% being singletons. Specimen: peripheral blood. This chain links TRBV11-3 with TRBJ1-1, with TRBD1 identical over 7 bases. The clonotype was recovered from a man in his forties or fifties with active or convalescent COVID-19. CDR3 region: CASSLEWWTGLNTEAFF. The CDR3, as DNA: TGTGCCAGCAGCTTAGAATGGTGGACAGGATTGAACACTGAAGCTTTCTTT.